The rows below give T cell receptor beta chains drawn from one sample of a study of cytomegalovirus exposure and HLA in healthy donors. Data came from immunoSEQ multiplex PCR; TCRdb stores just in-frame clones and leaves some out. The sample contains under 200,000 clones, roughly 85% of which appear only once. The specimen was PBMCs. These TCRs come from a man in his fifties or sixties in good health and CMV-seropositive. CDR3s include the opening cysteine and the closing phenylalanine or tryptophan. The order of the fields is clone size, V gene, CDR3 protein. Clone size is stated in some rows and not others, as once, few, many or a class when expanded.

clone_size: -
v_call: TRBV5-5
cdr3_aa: CASSAYRTGKMAGELFF

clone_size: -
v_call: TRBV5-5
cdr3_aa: CASSLGGSEQYF

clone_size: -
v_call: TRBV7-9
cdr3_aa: CASSGPGGVAETQYF

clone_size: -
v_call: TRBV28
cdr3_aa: CASSHRGYRETQYF

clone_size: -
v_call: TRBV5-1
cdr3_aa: CASSAGTGYTGELFF

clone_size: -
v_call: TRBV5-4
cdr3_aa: CASSPRGAITDTQYF

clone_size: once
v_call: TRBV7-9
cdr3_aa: CASSYGGANQYF

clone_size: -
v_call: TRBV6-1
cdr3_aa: CASSLSPGQGAGYTF

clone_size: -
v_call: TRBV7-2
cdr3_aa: CASSLTPQGKAKNIQYF

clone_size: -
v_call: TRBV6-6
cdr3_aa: CASTPGSGANVLTF

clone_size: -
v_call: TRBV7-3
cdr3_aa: CASSLQGTANYNEQFF

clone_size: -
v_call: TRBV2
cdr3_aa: CASIQGLGTGELFF

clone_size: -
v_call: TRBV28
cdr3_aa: CASTRYDTEAFF

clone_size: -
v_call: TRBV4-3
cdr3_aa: CASSQEEFRIARHEQYF

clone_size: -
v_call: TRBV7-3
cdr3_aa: CASSRDKSNTGELFF

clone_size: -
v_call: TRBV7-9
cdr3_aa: CASSLAGGTVNYGYTF